The subject of this entry is one TCR beta chain. The antigen is unknown. This sample was taken from a study of T cell responses to AZD1222 COVID-19 vaccine. Study-level points and caveats: Increases in Spike-specific TCR breadth and depth were seen after two AZD1222 doses. Baseline antibody screening turned up just 6 or 7 seropositive AZD1222 recipients. Regions left unmutated in variants are reportedly the target of nearly half of spike-specific TCRs.

The V gene lost 7 bases and the J gene lost 2 bases, with 14 bases spanning the gap. CDR3 length: 14 residues. Produced via immunoSEQ multiplex PCR; TCRdb's table is partial and in-frame only. The table shows roughly 110,000 clones, with about 90% occurring only once. The sequence was collected from an adult who received the AZD1222 COVID-19 vaccine. The V call is TRBV23-1, the J call TRBJ1-2; tentatively, D is TRBD1 (6 bases). TRBV23-1 is an open reading frame whose function is uncertain. This material consisted of peripheral blood, taken 28 days after the second AZD1222 dose. The CDR3 DNA is TGCGCCAGCATTAAGGGGGGGCTCAACTATGGCTACACCTTC. Residues: CASIKGGLNYGYTF.